This T cell receptor (beta chain) was observed in a study of cytomegalovirus exposure and HLA in healthy donors. Comment on this clone: Its antigen is still unknown.

Looked up from germline, CDR1 is LNHDA and CDR2 is SQIVND (reference sequence). There are 16 residues in the CDR3. V dropped 3 bases and J dropped 8 bases, with 19 bases sitting between them. Study outcomes and limitations: Three of the chains that were CMV-associated were confirmed in vitro to be specific for CMV antigens.

PCR primers comprised 60 Vbeta and 13 Jbeta primers. Assay: immunoSEQ multiplex PCR; the TCRdb copy retains only in-frame clones and omits some. Among about 190,000 clones listed, 81% were seen once. The source material was PBMCs. This clonotype was obtained from a man between 50 and 59 years old in good health and CMV-seronegative. The chain carries TRBV19 and TRBJ1-4, with D possibly matching TRBD1 (5 bases). This chain's CDR3 is CASSMGPPVVFEKLFF. In nucleotides, the CDR3 is TGTGCCAGTAGTATGGGGCCCCCGGTCGTTTTCGAAAAACTGTTTTTT.